This TCR beta chain was identified in a study of T-cell reconstitution after alpha-beta-depleted transplantation in children. The study, taken as a whole, reports: T-cell counts and diversity at one year following transplant were attributed mainly to newly produced T cells. There were reportedly several hundred expanded graft clones from which alpha-beta T cells came about two months after transplant. Surviving recipient T cells and thymic progenitors underlay high day-60 TCRbeta diversity in some patients.

Note on this clonotype: The antigen is not known.

Germline CDR1 reads SQVTM; CDR2 reads ANQGSEA. Deletions cut 6 bases from V and 0 bases from J, with 6 bases between. This CDR3 has 12 residues. Construction of the TCRbeta library involved unique molecular identifiers. Using its own MiXCR run on the PCR reads, TCRdb lists one record per CDR3 protein. Of some 200,000 distinct CDR3 sequences in the sample, about 8.4% were seen once. The starting material was PBMCs, mostly from graft donor cells, obtained 360 days after TCRalphabeta/CD19-depleted stem cell transplant. This chain links TRBV29-1 with TRBJ2-4; D is undetermined. The TCR sequence derives from a male patient aged 2-15 years who had a stem cell transplant for acute myeloid leukemia, so the T cells may come from the graft donor. DNA of the CDR3: TGCAGCGTCAATATAGCCAAAAACATTCAGTACTTC. Its translation: CSVNIAKNIQYF.